This is a list of T cell receptor beta chains from one sample in a study of shared T cell receptors in the human thymus. Profiled with immunoSEQ multiplex PCR; TCRdb holds only in-frame clones, not every one. The table has fewer than 700,000 clones, roughly 90% seen once. These data were also filed under a second study, of human thymus T cells.

What was sequenced was thymocytes. All receptors come from a boy less than two years old with a congenital heart defect. CDR3s include the opening cysteine and the closing phenylalanine or tryptophan. Fields, in order: clone size, V gene, D gene, J gene, CDR3 protein, CDR3 DNA. The D gene is left open where the match is weak. The listing skips clone size in some rows; elsewhere it reads once, few, many or a size class.

abundance: NA
v_gene: TRBV5-6
d_gene: TRBD2
j_gene: TRBJ2-2
CDR3aa: CASRLWGRLAGDETGELFF
CDR3nt: TGTGCCAGCAGATTGTGGGGGCGACTAGCGGGAGATGAGACCGGGGAGCTGTTTTTT

abundance: NA
v_gene: TRBV7-9
d_gene: TRBD1
j_gene: TRBJ1-6
CDR3aa: CASSQTGGYSPLHF
CDR3nt: TGTGCCAGCAGCCAGACAGGGGGGTATTCACCCCTCCACTTT

abundance: NA
v_gene: TRBV19
d_gene: NA
j_gene: TRBJ1-5
CDR3aa: CASSIKPSDICNQPQHF
CDR3nt: TGTGCCAGTAGTATAAAGCCCTCGGACATCTGCAATCAGCCCCAGCATTTT

abundance: NA
v_gene: TRBV6-5
d_gene: TRBD1
j_gene: TRBJ2-1
CDR3aa: CASTEPTGGQFF
CDR3nt: TGTGCCAGCACCGAACCGACAGGGGGTCAGTTCTTC

abundance: NA
v_gene: TRBV7-9
d_gene: NA
j_gene: TRBJ1-1
CDR3aa: CASSFRAYTEAFF
CDR3nt: TGTGCCAGCAGCTTCAGGGCCTACACTGAAGCTTTCTTT

abundance: NA
v_gene: TRBV30
d_gene: NA
j_gene: TRBJ2-5
CDR3aa: CAWSVVPSWAGEETQYF
CDR3nt: TGTGCCTGGAGTGTAGTCCCCAGTTGGGCAGGCGAAGAGACCCAGTACTTC

abundance: NA
v_gene: TRBV5-6
d_gene: TRBD2
j_gene: TRBJ2-3
CDR3aa: CASSFGLAVGDTQYF
CDR3nt: TGTGCCAGCAGCTTTGGACTAGCAGTGGGAGATACGCAGTATTTT

abundance: NA
v_gene: TRBV19
d_gene: NA
j_gene: TRBJ1-5
CDR3aa: CASKLHSVNQPQHF
CDR3nt: TGTGCCAGTAAGCTCCACAGTGTCAATCAGCCCCAGCATTTT

abundance: NA
v_gene: TRBV27
d_gene: TRBD1
j_gene: TRBJ1-2
CDR3aa: CASSLYPPGTGRGYTF
CDR3nt: TGTGCCAGCAGTTTATACCCCCCCGGGACAGGGAGAGGCTACACCTTC

abundance: NA
v_gene: TRBV9
d_gene: TRBD2
j_gene: TRBJ2-3
CDR3aa: CASSAPTSGTADTQYF
CDR3nt: TGTGCCAGCAGCGCCCCGACTAGCGGGACCGCAGATACGCAGTATTTT

abundance: NA
v_gene: TRBV10-2
d_gene: NA
j_gene: TRBJ2-5
CDR3aa: CASSNVEVETQYF
CDR3nt: TGCGCCAGCAGTAACGTCGAGGTAGAGACCCAGTACTTC

abundance: NA
v_gene: TRBV29-1
d_gene: TRBD2
j_gene: TRBJ2-1
CDR3aa: CSVRSGVSSYNEQFF
CDR3nt: TGCAGCGTTCGTAGCGGGGTCAGCTCCTACAATGAGCAGTTCTTC

abundance: NA
v_gene: TRBV19
d_gene: NA
j_gene: TRBJ2-2
CDR3aa: CASSPRETGELFF
CDR3nt: TGTGCCAGTTCGCCTCGGGAAACCGGGGAGCTGTTTTTT

abundance: NA
v_gene: TRBV5-6
d_gene: NA
j_gene: TRBJ2-4
CDR3aa: CASSLWTFAKNIQYF
CDR3nt: TGTGCCAGCAGCCTCTGGACTTTTGCCAAAAACATTCAGTACTTC

abundance: NA
v_gene: TRBV14
d_gene: NA
j_gene: TRBJ2-7
CDR3aa: CASSQDRTHEQYF
CDR3nt: TGTGCCAGCAGCCAAGATCGCACTCACGAGCAGTACTTC

abundance: NA
v_gene: TRBV30
d_gene: TRBD1
j_gene: TRBJ1-2
CDR3aa: CAWSDQGVSYGYTF
CDR3nt: TGTGCCTGGAGTGATCAGGGGGTTAGCTATGGCTACACCTTC

abundance: NA
v_gene: TRBV5-6
d_gene: TRBD2
j_gene: TRBJ2-7
CDR3aa: CASSFGTSGDSYEQYF
CDR3nt: TGTGCCAGCAGCTTTGGGACTAGCGGAGATTCCTACGAGCAGTACTTC

abundance: NA
v_gene: TRBV7-9
d_gene: TRBD1
j_gene: TRBJ2-2
CDR3aa: CASSRRDRGYSGELFF
CDR3nt: TGTGCCAGCAGCCGCCGGGACAGGGGTTACTCAGGGGAGCTGTTTTTT

abundance: NA
v_gene: TRBV5-4
d_gene: NA
j_gene: TRBJ2-3
CDR3aa: CASSETLAPLTYTQYF
CDR3nt: TGTGCCAGCAGCGAAACTCTAGCGCCGTTGACCTATACGCAGTATTTT

abundance: NA
v_gene: TRBV4-3
d_gene: TRBD2
j_gene: TRBJ2-2
CDR3aa: CASSQSVGLAGALTGELFF
CDR3nt: TGCGCCAGCAGCCAGAGCGTCGGACTAGCGGGAGCATTAACCGGGGAGCTGTTTTTT

abundance: NA
v_gene: TRBV29-1
d_gene: NA
j_gene: TRBJ1-2
CDR3aa: CSPSGYTF
CDR3nt: TGCAGCCCCTCCGGCTACACCTTC

abundance: NA
v_gene: TRBV4-3
d_gene: TRBD1
j_gene: TRBJ2-7
CDR3aa: CASSSRTGVSYEQYF
CDR3nt: TGCGCCAGCAGCTCCCGGACAGGGGTCTCCTACGAGCAGTACTTC

abundance: few
v_gene: TRBV28
d_gene: NA
j_gene: TRBJ2-1
CDR3aa: CASSPRTASQSSYNEQFF
CDR3nt: TGTGCCAGCAGCCCCCGGACAGCGAGCCAGAGCTCCTACAATGAGCAGTTCTTC

abundance: NA
v_gene: TRBV5-6
d_gene: TRBD1
j_gene: TRBJ1-1
CDR3aa: CASSLIGQGNTEAFF
CDR3nt: TGTGCCAGCAGCTTGATAGGACAGGGGAACACTGAAGCTTTCTTT

abundance: NA
v_gene: TRBV28
d_gene: TRBD2
j_gene: TRBJ2-1
CDR3aa: CASSSSGPRLAEPLSYNEQFF
CDR3nt: TGTGCCAGCAGTTCAAGTGGGCCGAGGCTAGCGGAGCCCCTCTCCTACAATGAGCAGTTCTTC

abundance: NA
v_gene: TRBV7-2
d_gene: TRBD1
j_gene: TRBJ1-5
CDR3aa: CASSSPQGAIPQPQHF
CDR3nt: TGTGCCAGCAGCTCGCCGCAGGGGGCGATCCCTCAGCCCCAGCATTTT

abundance: NA
v_gene: TRBV29-1
d_gene: NA
j_gene: TRBJ1-1
CDR3aa: CSVAVTANTEAFF
CDR3nt: TGCAGCGTTGCGGTGACAGCGAACACTGAAGCTTTCTTT

abundance: few
v_gene: TRBV28
d_gene: TRBD1
j_gene: TRBJ2-1
CDR3aa: CASSSREWDRGRNEQFF
CDR3nt: TGTGCCAGCAGTTCCCGGGAGTGGGACAGGGGGCGGAATGAGCAGTTCTTC

abundance: NA
v_gene: TRBV4-2
d_gene: TRBD2
j_gene: TRBJ2-1
CDR3aa: CASSPPSGRVSYNEQFF
CDR3nt: TGTGCCAGCAGCCCTCCCAGCGGGAGGGTTTCCTACAATGAGCAGTTCTTC

abundance: NA
v_gene: TRBV4-1
d_gene: TRBD1
j_gene: TRBJ1-1
CDR3aa: CASSPTGMNTEAFF
CDR3nt: TGCGCCAGCAGCCCGACAGGGATGAACACTGAAGCTTTCTTT

abundance: NA
v_gene: TRBV5-4
d_gene: TRBD2
j_gene: TRBJ2-5
CDR3aa: CASSSGRGETQYF
CDR3nt: TGTGCCAGCAGTAGCGGGAGGGGAGAGACCCAGTACTTC

abundance: few
v_gene: TRBV19
d_gene: TRBD1
j_gene: TRBJ2-1
CDR3aa: CASSIQGANNEQFF
CDR3nt: TGTGCCAGTAGTATACAGGGGGCGAACAATGAGCAGTTCTTC

abundance: NA
v_gene: TRBV7-2
d_gene: NA
j_gene: TRBJ2-3
CDR3aa: CASSFPHGARNSTDTQYF
CDR3nt: TGTGCCAGCAGCTTTCCCCATGGGGCCCGAAATAGCACAGATACGCAGTATTTT

abundance: few
v_gene: TRBV14
d_gene: TRBD1
j_gene: TRBJ2-7
CDR3aa: CASSDRGGEQYF
CDR3nt: TGTGCCAGCAGCGACAGGGGCGGGGAGCAGTACTTC

abundance: NA
v_gene: TRBV6-1
d_gene: TRBD1
j_gene: TRBJ1-1
CDR3aa: CASSRQGSQNTEAFF
CDR3nt: TGTGCCAGCAGTCGACAGGGGAGTCAGAACACTGAAGCTTTCTTT

abundance: NA
v_gene: TRBV5-4
d_gene: TRBD2
j_gene: TRBJ2-7
CDR3aa: CASSLVGGLAGPYEQYF
CDR3nt: TGTGCCAGCAGCTTGGTCGGGGGGCTAGCGGGACCCTACGAGCAGTACTTC

abundance: NA
v_gene: TRBV6-1
d_gene: TRBD1
j_gene: TRBJ1-5
CDR3aa: CASSGQGPPPPQHF
CDR3nt: TGTGCCAGCAGTGGACAGGGGCCGCCCCCGCCCCAGCATTTT

abundance: NA
v_gene: TRBV5-4
d_gene: NA
j_gene: TRBJ2-7
CDR3aa: CASSLAGVSFLPLSYEQYF
CDR3nt: TGTGCCAGCAGCTTGGCCGGGGTCTCTTTCCTTCCCCTCTCCTACGAGCAGTACTTC

abundance: once
v_gene: TRBV27
d_gene: TRBD1
j_gene: TRBJ2-7
CDR3aa: CASSHGQGAGEQYF
CDR3nt: TGTGCCAGCAGTCACGGACAGGGGGCGGGAGAGCAGTACTTC

abundance: once
v_gene: TRBV7-2
d_gene: TRBD1
j_gene: TRBJ1-2
CDR3aa: CASSPIDRVFGYTF
CDR3nt: TGTGCCAGCAGCCCAATCGACAGGGTTTTTGGCTACACCTTC

abundance: NA
v_gene: TRBV2
d_gene: TRBD2
j_gene: TRBJ2-1
CDR3aa: CAASQAGAYNEQFF
CDR3nt: TGTGCCGCAAGTCAGGCGGGGGCCTACAATGAGCAGTTCTTC

abundance: few
v_gene: TRBV5-6
d_gene: NA
j_gene: TRBJ1-1
CDR3aa: CASSLRRSSAEAFF
CDR3nt: TGTGCCAGCAGCTTACGCCGGTCAAGCGCTGAAGCTTTCTTT

abundance: NA
v_gene: TRBV28
d_gene: NA
j_gene: TRBJ1-5
CDR3aa: CASSLRPRGNQPQHF
CDR3nt: TGTGCCAGCAGTTTAAGGCCGAGGGGCAATCAGCCCCAGCATTTT

abundance: NA
v_gene: TRBV5-6
d_gene: NA
j_gene: TRBJ2-1
CDR3aa: CASSPLRSYNEQFF
CDR3nt: TGTGCCAGCAGCCCGCTTAGGAGCTACAATGAGCAGTTCTTC

abundance: NA
v_gene: TRBV4-2
d_gene: TRBD2
j_gene: TRBJ2-7
CDR3aa: CASSRNLIPGTSVLLRGDEQYF
CDR3nt: TGTGCCAGCAGCCGGAATCTGATTCCCGGGACTAGCGTACTCCTACGGGGTGACGAGCAGTACTTC

abundance: NA
v_gene: TRBV6-1
d_gene: TRBD1
j_gene: TRBJ1-2
CDR3aa: CASGGQANYGYTF
CDR3nt: TGTGCCAGCGGTGGACAGGCGAACTATGGCTACACCTTC

abundance: NA
v_gene: TRBV6-5
d_gene: NA
j_gene: TRBJ2-7
CDR3aa: CASSFYSLGAVYEQYF
CDR3nt: TGTGCCAGCAGTTTTTATTCGTTGGGGGCCGTCTACGAGCAGTACTTC

abundance: NA
v_gene: TRBV7-2
d_gene: TRBD2
j_gene: TRBJ2-7
CDR3aa: CASSLEVGFAGAREQYF
CDR3nt: TGTGCCAGCAGCTTAGAGGTCGGCTTTGCGGGAGCGAGGGAGCAGTACTTC

abundance: once
v_gene: TRBV4-3
d_gene: TRBD2
j_gene: TRBJ2-2
CDR3aa: CASSQIRPGGHTGELFF
CDR3nt: TGCGCCAGCAGCCAAATTAGACCGGGAGGTCACACCGGGGAGCTGTTTTTT